This is a list of T cell receptor beta chains from one sample in a study of T-cell reconstitution after alpha-beta-depleted transplantation in children. TCRdb used MiXCR to reprocess the PCR reads, holding one entry per CDR3 protein. The sample has approximately 290,000 distinct CDR3 sequences; 9.5% to 13% are singletons. Sequencing used peripheral blood, obtained 180 days after TCRalphabeta/CD19-depleted stem cell transplant. These receptor sequences come from a male patient between 2 and 10 years old who had a stem cell transplant for chronic granulomatous disease, so the T cells may come from the graft donor. CDR3s include the opening cysteine and the closing phenylalanine or tryptophan. The D gene is left open where the match is weak. Clone size is not always given. Where it is, it says once, few, many or a class for expanded clones.

NA,many,TRBJ2-3,TRBV4-2,CASSQDHRTTDTQYF,TGTGCCAGCAGCCAAGATCATAGGACAACAGATACGCAGTATTTT
NA,many,TRBJ2-3,TRBV12-3/TRBV12-4,CASNSYPTDTQYF,TGTGCCAGCAACTCATACCCCACAGATACGCAGTATTTT
NA,many,TRBJ2-3,TRBV5-1,CASRREARTDTQYF,TGCGCCAGCAGGAGAGAGGCGCGCACAGATACGCAGTATTTT
NA,many,TRBJ1-2,TRBV7-9,CASSLQGFYTF,TGTGCCAGCAGCTTACAGGGTTTCTACACCTTC
NA,many,TRBJ2-7,TRBV12-3/TRBV12-4,CASSFLFKDRYYEQYF,TGTGCCAGCAGTTTTTTATTTAAGGACCGGTACTACGAGCAGTACTTC
NA,few,TRBJ1-1,TRBV18,CASSPDWMNTEAFF,TGTGCCAGCTCACCAGACTGGATGAACACTGAAGCTTTCTTT
TRBD2,many,TRBJ2-7,TRBV28,CASSPWGSPSGRAYEQYF,TGTGCCAGCAGTCCCTGGGGGTCCCCTAGCGGGAGGGCCTACGAGCAGTACTTC
NA,many,TRBJ2-7,TRBV29-1,CSVADSIPYEQYF,TGCAGCGTTGCGGACAGTATTCCCTACGAGCAGTACTTC
TRBD1,many,TRBJ2-3,TRBV5-1,CASSPGQVGRDTQYF,TGCGCCAGCAGCCCAGGACAGGTCGGTAGAGATACGCAGTATTTT
NA,NA,TRBJ2-2,TRBV11-2,CVFLSENTGELFF,TGTGTTTTCCTTTCAGAAAACACCGGGGAGCTGTTTTTT
NA,many,TRBJ2-2,TRBV6-5,CASSYYRGNDGELFF,TGTGCCAGCAGTTACTATAGGGGCAATGACGGGGAGCTGTTTTTT
TRBD1,many,TRBJ2-2,TRBV27,CASSKGALRQAGELFF,TGTGCCAGCAGCAAGGGGGCTTTGCGACAGGCCGGGGAGCTGTTTTTT
TRBD2,many,TRBJ2-7,TRBV28,CASSPNKLAGTPHEQYF,TGTGCCAGCAGTCCCAACAAACTAGCGGGTACACCCCACGAGCAGTACTTC
TRBD2,many,TRBJ2-3,TRBV28,CATSGPSTDTQYF,TGTGCCACTAGCGGCCCTAGCACAGATACGCAGTATTTT
NA,many,TRBJ2-2,TRBV24-1,CATSVGGRKAGELFF,TGTGCCACCAGTGTCGGGGGAAGGAAGGCCGGGGAGCTGTTTTTT
NA,many,TRBJ2-3,TRBV7-3,CASSLLGTSSTDTQYF,TGTGCCAGCAGCTTACTAGGGACCTCTAGCACAGATACGCAGTATTTT
TRBD1,many,TRBJ2-3,TRBV3-1,CASSNRQGPTDTQYF,TGTGCCAGCAGCAACCGACAGGGACCCACAGATACGCAGTATTTT
NA,many,TRBJ1-1,TRBV18,CASSLGGGNTEAFF,TGTGCCAGCTCACTAGGAGGGGGGAACACTGAAGCTTTCTTT
NA,many,TRBJ1-5,TRBV9,CASSEGVGQPQHF,TGTGCCAGCAGCGAGGGTGTCGGGCAGCCCCAGCATTTT
NA,many,TRBJ2-1,TRBV4-1,CASSQEADGDEQFF,TGCGCCAGCAGCCAAGAGGCGGACGGGGATGAGCAGTTCTTC
TRBD2,many,TRBJ2-1,TRBV7-9,CASSYGLAGVYEQFF,TGTGCCAGCAGCTATGGACTAGCGGGAGTGTATGAGCAGTTCTTC
NA,many,TRBJ2-2,TRBV6-5,CASTRGDTGELFF,TGTGCCAGCACCCGGGGCGACACCGGGGAGCTGTTTTTT
NA,many,TRBJ2-2,TRBV13,CASSSRTPTTYANTGELFF,TGTGCCAGCAGCTCAAGGACACCGACAACCTACGCGAACACCGGGGAGCTGTTTTTT
NA,many,TRBJ1-4,TRBV28,CASRPAGSGEKLFF,TGTGCCAGCAGACCTGCCGGCTCGGGAGAAAAACTGTTTTTT
TRBD2,many,TRBJ2-1,TRBV11-3,CASSFGLAGDLEQFF,TGTGCCAGCAGCTTCGGACTAGCGGGAGACCTTGAGCAGTTCTTC
NA,once,TRBJ2-7,TRBV28,CASSLSAPQQYF,TGTGCCAGCAGTTTATCGGCCCCCCAGCAGTACTTC
TRBD2,many,TRBJ2-1,TRBV5-1,CASSLGTSGSNEQFF,TGTGCCAGCAGTTTGGGGACTAGCGGGAGTAATGAGCAGTTCTTC
TRBD1,many,TRBJ2-5,TRBV15,CATRATGAQETQYF,TGTGCCACCCGCGCGACAGGGGCTCAAGAGACCCAGTACTTC
TRBD1,many,TRBJ2-2,TRBV24-1,CATSEVTGTTGELFF,TGTGCCACCAGTGAAGTGACAGGGACCACCGGGGAGCTGTTTTTT
NA,many,TRBJ2-2,TRBV7-3,CASSPTARTGELFF,TGTGCCAGCAGCCCGACAGCCAGGACCGGGGAGCTGTTTTTT
TRBD1,many,TRBJ2-1,TRBV20-1,CSARRDRGAYNEQFF,TGCAGTGCTAGAAGGGACAGGGGGGCCTACAATGAGCAGTTCTTC
NA,few,TRBJ2-4,TRBV7-2,CASSQGGLKNIQYF,TGTGCCAGCAGCCAGGGGGGCTTAAAAAACATTCAGTACTTC
TRBD1,few,TRBJ2-1,TRBV2,CASSRRQGGGYNEQFF,TGTGCCAGCAGTCGACGACAGGGGGGTGGCTACAATGAGCAGTTCTTC
NA,NA,TRBJ2-2,TRBV5-4,CATQHLGLRNTGELFF,TGTGCCACCCAGCACCTAGGCTTACGGAACACCGGGGAGCTGTTTTTT
NA,many,TRBJ2-2,TRBV7-2,CASSPPWGTNTGELFF,TGTGCCAGCAGCCCTCCATGGGGAACGAACACCGGGGAGCTGTTTTTT
TRBD1,NA,TRBJ2-1,TRBV20-1,CSARLGDRADNVQFF,TGCAGTGCTAGATTAGGGGACAGGGCCGACAATGTGCAGTTCTTC
NA,many,TRBJ2-7,TRBV29-1,CSVEANYEQYF,TGCAGCGTTGAAGCGAACTACGAGCAGTACTTC
NA,many,TRBJ1-4,TRBV14,CASSLGLGGKLFF,TGTGCCAGCAGCCTGGGCCTCGGTGGAAAATTGTTTTTT
TRBD1,many,TRBJ1-6,TRBV6-5,CASSFGQGANSPLHF,TGTGCCAGCAGTTTTGGACAGGGGGCGAATTCACCCCTCCACTTT
TRBD2,many,TRBJ2-5,TRBV7-8,CASSLRTSWETQYF,TGTGCCAGCAGCTTAAGGACTAGTTGGGAGACCCAGTACTTC
NA,many,TRBJ2-5,TRBV15,CATSRDKRGVPQETQYF,TGTGCCACCAGCAGAGATAAGAGGGGGGTCCCCCAAGAGACCCAGTACTTC
NA,many,TRBJ2-1,TRBV6-2/TRBV6-3,CASSYFRGGEQFF,TGTGCCAGCAGTTACTTCAGGGGCGGTGAGCAGTTCTTC
TRBD2,many,TRBJ2-1,TRBV20-1,CSAPGKAGVGTF,TGCAGTGCTCCGGGGAAAGCGGGAGTCGGGACCTTC
NA,NA,TRBJ2-2,TRBV20-1,CSARDGATNTGELFF,TGCAGTGCTAGAGATGGCGCGACTAACACCGGGGAGCTGTTTTTT
TRBD2,many,TRBJ2-1,TRBV7-8,CASGGRAVVRNEQFF,TGTGCCAGCGGGGGGAGGGCCGTTGTAAGGAATGAGCAGTTCTTC
TRBD2,NA,TRBJ2-1,TRBV5-6,CASSSDLKREAVEQFF,TGTGCCAGCAGCTCAGATTTGAAGCGGGAGGCCGTTGAGCAGTTCTTC
TRBD1,many,TRBJ1-1,TRBV12-3/TRBV12-4,CASSPGQVVNTEAFF,TGTGCCAGCAGTCCGGGACAGGTGGTGAACACTGAAGCTTTCTTT
TRBD2,few,TRBJ2-1,TRBV19,CASSTLAGTTDNEQFF,TGTGCCAGTAGTACTCTAGCGGGGACCACCGACAATGAGCAGTTCTTC
NA,many,TRBJ2-3,TRBV14,CASSRVLTDTQYF,TGTGCCAGCAGCCGAGTCCTCACAGATACGCAGTATTTT
TRBD1,NA,TRBJ1-6,TRBV12-3/TRBV12-4,CACSLFELGQGAPRSPLHF,TGTGCCTGCTCCCTCTTTGAGCTGGGACAGGGGGCTCCTCGGTCACCCCTCCACTTT
NA,many,TRBJ2-2,TRBV4-2,CASSQEGTLTGELFF,TGTGCCAGCAGCCAAGAAGGCACTCTCACCGGGGAGCTGTTTTTT
TRBD1,many,TRBJ1-5,TRBV20-1,CSARQGASPQHF,TGCAGTGCTCGACAGGGGGCGTCCCCCCAGCATTTT
NA,many,TRBJ1-4,TRBV6-1,CASSDIAGAGEKLFF,TGTGCCAGCAGTGACATTGCAGGGGCTGGTGAAAAACTGTTTTTT
NA,many,TRBJ2-3,TRBV6-5,CASSYPPGGGTLPDTQYF,TGTGCCAGCAGTTACCCCCCGGGGGGCGGGACCCTCCCAGATACGCAGTATTTT
NA,many,TRBJ2-7,TRBV20-1,CSARDAVEQYF,TGCAGTGCTAGAGATGCCGTCGAGCAGTACTTC
NA,many,TRBJ2-7,TRBV20-1,CSPRSGGPYEQYF,TGCAGTCCAAGAAGTGGGGGCCCTTACGAGCAGTACTTC